This TCR beta chain was obtained from a study of beta chain features in type 1 diabetes. The CDR3 consists of 12 residues. From germline, CDR1 is SQVTM and CDR2 ANQGSEA. J lost 8 bases, V lost 6 bases, and 7 bases had no gene match. This clone was found a few times. No antigen is known for it. The entirety of the isolated RNA underwent reverse transcription, so expressed TCRB transcripts were sequenced. Using immunoSEQ multiplex PCR, the repertoire was profiled, and TCRdb retains in-frame clones only, with some absent. The sample contains about 660,000 clones, about 14% of which appear only once. General study results and limits: The similarity of naive, central memory and Treg TCRB repertoires appeared greater among patients than among healthy donors. Shorter TCRB CDR3s, moderately but significantly so, were found in Type 1 diabetes patients in all four CD4+ subsets.

Markers CD45RO/CCR7/CD25/CD127/CD95/CD27 served to sort CD4+ naive, central memory, regulatory and stem cell-like memory cells. All of the sorted populations showed purity greater than 95%. The chain employs TRBV29-1 and TRBJ2-1; 7 bases match TRBD1. The sample consisted of naive CD4+ T cells from blood. The sequence came from a man aged 18 to 35 with type 1 diabetes. CDR3 residues: CSVVQGNYEQFF. The CDR3 DNA reads TGCAGCGTCGTACAGGGGAATTATGAGCAGTTCTTC.